The entry below describes one TCR beta chain. Germline V lookup: CDR1 WSHSY, CDR2 SAAADI. The CDR3 sequence is 12 residues long. V lost 7 bases to trimming and J lost 6 bases; unmatched junction nucleotides: 4. This specimen belongs to a study of blood T cell repertoires in COVID-19. Libraries were prepared by immunoSEQ multiplex PCR; TCRdb keeps only in-frame clonotypes and omits some of them. Altogether some 54,000 clones are present, 81% being singletons, with the ten largest covering approximately 27%. The specimen was peripheral blood. The clonotype was recovered from an elderly woman with COVID-19, enrolled during active disease. The chain employs TRBV10-2 and TRBJ1-2; 8 nucleotides match TRBD1. DNA of the CDR3: TGCGCCAGCAAGGACAGGGAGGATGGCTACACCTTC. This translates into CASKDREDGYTF.